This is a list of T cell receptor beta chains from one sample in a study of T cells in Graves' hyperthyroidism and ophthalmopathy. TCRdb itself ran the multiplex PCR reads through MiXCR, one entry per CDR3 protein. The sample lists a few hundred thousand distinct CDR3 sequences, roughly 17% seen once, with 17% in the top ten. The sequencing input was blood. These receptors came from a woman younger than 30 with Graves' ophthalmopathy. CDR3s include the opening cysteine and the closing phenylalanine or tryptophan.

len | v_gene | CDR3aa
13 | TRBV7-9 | CASSSTTGIEAFF
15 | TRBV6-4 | CASSDPGESTDTQYF
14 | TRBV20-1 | CSARMTKRLNIQYF
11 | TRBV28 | CASSVRDSQYF
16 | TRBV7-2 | CASSLGGTSGGAEQYF
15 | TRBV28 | CASSSPRAGTYEQYF
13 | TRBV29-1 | CSVEEGGADTQYF
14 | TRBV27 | CASSLSKVPYEQYF
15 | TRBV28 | CASSSTDGYSYEQYF
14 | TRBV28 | CASSLRVRNYGYTF
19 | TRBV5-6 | CASSPSVPNRGIQFSEQFF
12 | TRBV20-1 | CSARDLQETQYF
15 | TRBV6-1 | CASSLRQGGRQPQHF
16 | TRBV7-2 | CASSYNSGGRNTEAFF
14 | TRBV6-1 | CASSSGGGYYGYTF
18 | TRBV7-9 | CASSFFPRLAWRTDTQYF
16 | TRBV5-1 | CASSLAIGSRTDTQYF
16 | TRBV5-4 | CASSTRTSGIYNEQFF
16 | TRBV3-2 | CASRSGLAGVGVTQYF
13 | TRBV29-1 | CSVEIRGRYEQYF
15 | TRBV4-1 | CASSQVLDSGNTIYF
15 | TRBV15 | CATSLGSEGSYEQYF
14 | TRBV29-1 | CSVSEGGITDTQYF
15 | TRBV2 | CASSDWRGTNYGYTF
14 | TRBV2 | CASREGTVYNEQFF
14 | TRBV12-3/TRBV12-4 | CASRKAGGGFEAFF
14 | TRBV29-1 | CSVAQGASYNEQFF
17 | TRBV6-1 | CASSEIRAGAPYNEQFF
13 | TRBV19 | CASNPYRGNEQFF
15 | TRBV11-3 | CASSFRGSADNEQFF
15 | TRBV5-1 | CASSWGLAGADTQYF
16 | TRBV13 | CASSPMGRGGWETQYF
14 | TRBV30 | CAWAWGTGNTEAFF
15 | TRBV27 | CASSLSSGDGYEQYF
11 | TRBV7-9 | CASSLRQPQHF
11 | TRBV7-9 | CASSGQDEQYF
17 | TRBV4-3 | CASSQVPGATPYNEQFF
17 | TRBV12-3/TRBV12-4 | CASSFVAAGGKEETQYF
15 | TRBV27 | CASSLLRNLRTEAFF
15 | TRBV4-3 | CASSQDSPTAYGYTF
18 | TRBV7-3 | CASSPGLAGGPSYNEQFF
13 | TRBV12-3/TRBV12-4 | CASSFGVNYEQYF
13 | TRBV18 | CASSPIAHKTQYF
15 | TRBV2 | CASSEGRVPRNTIYF
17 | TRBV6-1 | CASSGGLAGANPYEQYF
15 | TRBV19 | CASSTPGANTGELFF
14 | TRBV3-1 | CASSQPSSYNEQFF
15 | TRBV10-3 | CAIRPRAGGVNEQFF
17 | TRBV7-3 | CASSSTNTGELNSPLHF